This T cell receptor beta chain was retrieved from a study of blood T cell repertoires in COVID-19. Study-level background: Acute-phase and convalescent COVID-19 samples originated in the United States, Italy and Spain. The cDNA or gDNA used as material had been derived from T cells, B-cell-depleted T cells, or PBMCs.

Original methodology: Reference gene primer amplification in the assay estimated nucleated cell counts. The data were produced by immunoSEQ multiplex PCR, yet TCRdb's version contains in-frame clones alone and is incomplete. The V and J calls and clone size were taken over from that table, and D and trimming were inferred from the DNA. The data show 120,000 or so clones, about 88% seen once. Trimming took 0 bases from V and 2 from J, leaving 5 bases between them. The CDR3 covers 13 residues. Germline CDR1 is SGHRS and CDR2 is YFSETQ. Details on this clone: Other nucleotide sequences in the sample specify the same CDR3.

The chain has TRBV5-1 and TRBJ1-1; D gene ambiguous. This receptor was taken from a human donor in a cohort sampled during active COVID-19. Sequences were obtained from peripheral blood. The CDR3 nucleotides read TGCGCCAGCAGCTTGGCGGTTAACACTGAAGCTTTCTTT. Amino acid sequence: CASSLAVNTEAFF. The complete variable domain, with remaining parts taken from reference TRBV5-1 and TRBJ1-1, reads KAGVTQTPRYLIKTRGQQVTLSCSPISGHRSVSWYQQTPGQGLQFLFEYFSETQRNKGNFPGRFSGRQFSNSRSEMNVSTLELGDSALYLCASSLAVNTEAFFGQGTRLTVV.